These T cell receptor beta chains were read from a single sample in a study of CD8 T cells in Susac syndrome. TCRdb itself ran the immunoSEQ multiplex PCR reads through MiXCR, one entry per CDR3 protein. The table has roughly 330,000 distinct CDR3 sequences, approximately 90% seen once. Sequences were obtained from CD4+ T cells from PBMCs. These receptor sequences come from a human donor with multiple sclerosis. CDR3s include the opening cysteine and the closing phenylalanine or tryptophan.

J gene,V gene,CDR3 protein
TRBJ1-2,TRBV12-3/TRBV12-4,CASSLTLYGYTF
TRBJ2-2,TRBV24-1,CATSDPGGGNTGELFF
TRBJ1-5,TRBV3-1,CASSQGRGNQPQHF
TRBJ2-1,TRBV7-2,CVVGTSGWF
TRBJ2-1,TRBV18,CASSPRGAGGEQFF
TRBJ2-5,TRBV5-4,CASSFTYQETQYF
TRBJ2-1,TRBV20-1,CSARVELLRNNEQFF
TRBJ2-1,TRBV5-1,CASSARTAHEQFF
TRBJ2-3,TRBV23-1,CASSFLAGGLQEADTQYF
TRBJ2-3,TRBV5-6,CASSLVGGLNTQYF
TRBJ1-1,TRBV20-1,CSAGGWNTEAFF
TRBJ2-6,TRBV5-1,CASSQLAGGSSGANVLTF
TRBJ2-3,TRBV11-1,CASSFWIPTDTQYF
TRBJ1-1,TRBV15,CATSRDGTGAAFF
TRBJ2-1,TRBV30,CAWSGALSNSYNEQFF